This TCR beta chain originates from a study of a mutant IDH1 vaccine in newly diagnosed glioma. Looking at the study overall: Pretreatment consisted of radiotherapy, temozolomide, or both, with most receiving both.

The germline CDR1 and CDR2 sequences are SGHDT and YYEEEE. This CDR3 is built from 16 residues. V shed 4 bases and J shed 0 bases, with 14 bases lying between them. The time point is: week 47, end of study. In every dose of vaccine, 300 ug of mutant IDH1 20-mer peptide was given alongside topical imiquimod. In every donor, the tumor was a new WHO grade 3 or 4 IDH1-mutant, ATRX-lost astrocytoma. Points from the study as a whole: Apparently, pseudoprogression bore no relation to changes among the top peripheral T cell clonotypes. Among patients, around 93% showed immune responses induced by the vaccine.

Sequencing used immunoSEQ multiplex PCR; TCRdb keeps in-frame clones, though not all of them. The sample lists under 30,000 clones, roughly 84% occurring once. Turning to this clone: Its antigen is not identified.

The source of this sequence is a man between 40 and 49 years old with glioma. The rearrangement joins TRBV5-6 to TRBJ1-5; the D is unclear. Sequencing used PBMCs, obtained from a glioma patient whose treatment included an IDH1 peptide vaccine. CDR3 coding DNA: TGTGCCAGCAGCCTTTGGGGATTATATAGCAATCAGCCCCAGCATTTT. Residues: CASSLWGLYSNQPQHF.